The clone carrying this T cell receptor beta chain occurred once. Sequencing used immunoSEQ multiplex PCR; TCRdb keeps in-frame clones, though not all of them. The data contain over 150,000 clones, roughly 94% of them singletons. This entry is derived from a study of control samples from healthy donors and cancer patients. The CDR3 contains 16 residues. V dropped 5 bases and J dropped 1 base, with 17 bases sitting between them. CDR1 MDHEN and CDR2 SYDVKM come from the germline V gene. The clonotype comes from a man aged 60 to 75 with colorectal cancer. The sequencing input was PBMCs. The chain links TRBV28 to TRBJ1-1; no clear D gene. In DNA, the CDR3 is TGTGCCAGCAGTCCCCTTAAATTGGGGTGGAACACTGAAGCTTTCTTT. It codes for CASSPLKLGWNTEAFF.